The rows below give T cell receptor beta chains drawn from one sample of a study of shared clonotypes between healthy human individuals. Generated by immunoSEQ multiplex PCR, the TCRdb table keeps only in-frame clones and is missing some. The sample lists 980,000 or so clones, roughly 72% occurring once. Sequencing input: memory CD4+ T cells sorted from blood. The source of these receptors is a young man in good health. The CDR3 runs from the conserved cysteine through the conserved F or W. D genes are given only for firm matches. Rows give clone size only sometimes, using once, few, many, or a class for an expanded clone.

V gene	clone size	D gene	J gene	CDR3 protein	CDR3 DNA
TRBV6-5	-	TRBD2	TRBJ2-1	CASSYGGGNNEQFF	TGTGCCAGCAGTTACGGGGGAGGGAACAATGAGCAGTTCTTC
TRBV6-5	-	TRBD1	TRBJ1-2	CASSPAHRGSYGYTF	TGTGCCAGCAGTCCAGCCCACAGGGGCAGCTATGGCTACACCTTC
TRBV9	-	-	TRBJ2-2	CASSVDRQAPGELFF	TGTGCCAGCAGCGTAGACCGACAGGCCCCCGGGGAGCTGTTTTTT
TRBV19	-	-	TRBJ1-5	CASSISDGNQPQHF	TGTGCCAGTAGTATCTCGGACGGAAATCAGCCCCAGCATTTT
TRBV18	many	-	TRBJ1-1	CASSPRTTAGLNTEAFF	TGTGCCAGCTCACCACGTACAACGGCGGGGTTGAACACTGAAGCTTTCTTT
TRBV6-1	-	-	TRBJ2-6	CASAPIPSGANVLTF	TGTGCCAGCGCCCCGATTCCCTCTGGGGCCAACGTCCTGACTTTC
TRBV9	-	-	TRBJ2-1	CASSVIIGAYNEQFF	TGTGCCAGCAGCGTCATAATCGGGGCTTACAATGAGCAGTTCTTC
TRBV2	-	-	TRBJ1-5	CASSRDGDQPQHF	TGTGCCAGCAGTCGGGACGGTGATCAGCCCCAGCATTTT
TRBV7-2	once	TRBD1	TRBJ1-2	CASSLAPTGPQTVYTF	TGTGCCAGCAGCTTAGCACCGACAGGGCCCCAAACTGTCTACACCTTC
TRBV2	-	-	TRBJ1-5	CASAPGLSNQPQHF	TGTGCCAGCGCCCCCGGCCTTAGCAATCAGCCCCAGCATTTT
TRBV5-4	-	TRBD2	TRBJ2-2	CASSPSGGLGTGELFF	TGTGCCAGCAGCCCCAGCGGGGGGCTGGGCACCGGGGAGCTGTTTTTT
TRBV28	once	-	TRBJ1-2	CATIRLDKGYTF	TGTGCCACTATTAGACTAGATAAAGGCTACACCTTC
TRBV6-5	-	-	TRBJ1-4	CASRPGSGPNEKLFF	TGTGCCAGCAGGCCAGGGTCTGGTCCTAATGAAAAACTGTTTTTT
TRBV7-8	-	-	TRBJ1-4	CASSPWTATNEKLFF	TGTGCCAGCAGCCCCTGGACAGCAACTAATGAAAAACTGTTTTTT
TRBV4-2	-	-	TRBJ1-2	CASSQERLLGYTF	TGTGCCAGCAGCCAAGAGCGGCTCTTGGGCTACACCTTC
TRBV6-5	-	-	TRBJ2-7	CASSYSIAGSYEQYF	TGTGCCAGCAGTTACTCAATCGCGGGCTCCTACGAGCAGTACTTC
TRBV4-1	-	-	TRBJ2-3	CASSFKGGDTQYF	TGCGCCAGCAGCTTCAAGGGTGGGGATACGCAGTATTTT
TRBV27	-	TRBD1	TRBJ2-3	CASSPSRRQGAALGTQYF	TGTGCCAGCAGTCCATCAAGACGACAGGGGGCCGCGCTAGGGACGCAGTATTTT
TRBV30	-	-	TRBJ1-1	CAWDYGNTEAFF	TGTGCCTGGGATTACGGAAACACTGAAGCTTTCTTT
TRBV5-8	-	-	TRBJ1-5	CASSARIDSNQPQHF	TGTGCCAGCAGCGCGAGAATCGATAGCAATCAGCCCCAGCATTTT
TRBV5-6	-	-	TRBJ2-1	CASSLTGNEQFF	TGTGCCAGCAGCTTGACGGGGAATGAGCAGTTCTTC
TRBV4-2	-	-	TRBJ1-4	CASSRERGEKLFF	TGTGCCAGCAGCCGCGAAAGGGGGGAAAAACTGTTTTTT
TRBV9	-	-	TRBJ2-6	CASSVAARSGANVLTF	TGTGCCAGCAGCGTAGCGGCCCGCTCTGGGGCCAACGTCCTGACTTTC
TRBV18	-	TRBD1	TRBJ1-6	CASSPRGTGQSYNSPLHF	TGTGCCAGCTCACCACGAGGGACGGGACAGTCCTATAATTCACCCCTCCACTTT
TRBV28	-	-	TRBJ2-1	CASTPEDYNEQFF	TGTGCCAGCACCCCGGAGGATTACAATGAGCAGTTCTTC
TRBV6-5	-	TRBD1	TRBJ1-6	CASRTTGTGNSPLHF	TGTGCCAGCAGGACCACCGGGACAGGGAATTCACCCCTCCACTTT
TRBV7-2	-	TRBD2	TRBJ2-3	CASSQYTSGSTDTQYF	TGTGCCAGCAGCCAGTATACTAGCGGGAGCACAGATACGCAGTATTTT